A single sample is the source of the 3 T cell receptor beta chains below, sequenced in a study of cytotoxic CD8 clonotypes in ibrutinib-treated CLL. TCRdb's copy holds only in-frame clones and misses some; the assay was immunoSEQ multiplex PCR. The data show some 130,000 clones, 84% seen once. The sequencing here drew on PBMCs, taken after 24 months of ibrutinib treatment. The receptor set was obtained from a human donor with chronic lymphocytic leukemia.

This clone has a single count. V and J are TRBV5-1 and TRBJ2-5, with TRBD1 identical over 9 bases. This CDR3 is built from 16 residues. Germline assignment: CDR1 SGHRS and CDR2 YFSETQ. V lost 4 bases, J lost 5 bases, and 12 bases stayed unmatched. CDR3 sequence: CASSSINTGGRETQYF. The CDR3 region has the DNA TGCGCCAGCAGCAGCATCAATACAGGGGGCCGGGAGACCCAGTACTTC.

V usage is TRBV28 and J usage is TRBJ1-1; no firm D call. The V end was cut by 0 bases, the J end by 6 bases, with 11 bases between. The germline V gene encodes CDR1 MDHEN and CDR2 SYDVKM. The CDR3 is 14 amino acids. The chain's CDR3 is CASSLWTGSPEAFF. The CDR3, as DNA: TGTGCCAGCAGTTTATGGACTGGTTCTCCTGAAGCTTTCTTT.

The rearrangement joins TRBV7-2 to TRBJ2-7, with 11 bases aligning to TRBD2. CDR1 SGHTA and CDR2 FQGNSA come from the germline V gene. CDR3 length equals 14 residues. Unmatched junction bases numbered 5, after V lost 5 bases and J lost 5 bases. This CDR3 reads CASSRLAGSDEQYF. The CDR3 coding sequence is TGTGCCAGCAGCCGACTAGCGGGGAGCGACGAGCAGTACTTC.